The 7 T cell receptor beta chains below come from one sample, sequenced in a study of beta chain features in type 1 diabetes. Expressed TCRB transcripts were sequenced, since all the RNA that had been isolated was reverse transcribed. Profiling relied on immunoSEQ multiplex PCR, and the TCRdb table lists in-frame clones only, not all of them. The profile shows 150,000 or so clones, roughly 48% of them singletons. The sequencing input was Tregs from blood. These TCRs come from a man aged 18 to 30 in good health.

The CDR3 sequence is CASRGSTGRTDTQYF. The CDR3 coding sequence is TGCGCCAGCAGGGGTTCGACAGGGCGCACAGATACGCAGTATTTT. The chain carries TRBV5-1 and TRBJ2-3; 7 nucleotides match TRBD1. The CDR3 sequence is 15 residues long. V shed 5 bases and J 1 base; nucleotides not matched to a gene: 7. Looked up from germline, CDR1 is SGHRS and CDR2 is YFSETQ. The entire variable domain, with the rest obtained from reference TRBV5-1 and TRBJ2-3, is as follows: KAGVTQTPRYLIKTRGQQVTLSCSPISGHRSVSWYQQTPGQGLQFLFEYFSETQRNKGNFPGRFSGRQFSNSRSEMNVSTLELGDSALYLCASRGSTGRTDTQYFGPGTRLTVL.

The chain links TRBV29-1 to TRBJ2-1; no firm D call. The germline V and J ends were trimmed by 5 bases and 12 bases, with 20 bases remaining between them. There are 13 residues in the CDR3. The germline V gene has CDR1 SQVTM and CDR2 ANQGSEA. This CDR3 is CSVSIGDGYAQFF. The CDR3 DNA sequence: TGCAGCGTTAGTATAGGAGACGGTTACGCGCAGTTCTTC.

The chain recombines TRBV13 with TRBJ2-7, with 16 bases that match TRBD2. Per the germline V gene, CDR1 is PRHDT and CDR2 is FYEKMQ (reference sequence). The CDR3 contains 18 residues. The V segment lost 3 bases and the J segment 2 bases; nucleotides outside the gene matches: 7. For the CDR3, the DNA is TGTGCCAGCAGCTTGCGTCGGGGACTAGCGGGAGGGCCCTACGAGCAGTACTTC. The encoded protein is CASSLRRGLAGGPYEQYF. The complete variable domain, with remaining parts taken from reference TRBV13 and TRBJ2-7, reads AAGVIQSPRHLIKEKRETATLKCYPIPRHDTVYWYQQGPGQDPQFLISFYEKMQSDKGSIPDRFSAQQFSDYHSELNMSSLELGDSALYFCASSLRRGLAGGPYEQYFGPGTRLTVT.

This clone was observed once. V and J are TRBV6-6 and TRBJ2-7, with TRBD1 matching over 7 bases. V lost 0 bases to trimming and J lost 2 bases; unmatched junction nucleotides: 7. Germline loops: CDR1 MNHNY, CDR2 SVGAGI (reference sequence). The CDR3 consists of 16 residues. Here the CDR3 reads CASSYSFVGQPYEQYF. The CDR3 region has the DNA TGTGCCAGCAGTTACTCATTCGTGGGACAGCCCTACGAGCAGTACTTC.

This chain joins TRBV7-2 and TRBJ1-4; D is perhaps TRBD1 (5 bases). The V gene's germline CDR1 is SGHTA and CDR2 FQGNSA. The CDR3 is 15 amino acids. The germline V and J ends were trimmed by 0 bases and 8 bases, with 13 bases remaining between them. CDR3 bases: TGTGCCAGCAGCTTAGCGGGGGGAGGATACGAAAAACTGTTTTTT. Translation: CASSLAGGGYEKLFF.

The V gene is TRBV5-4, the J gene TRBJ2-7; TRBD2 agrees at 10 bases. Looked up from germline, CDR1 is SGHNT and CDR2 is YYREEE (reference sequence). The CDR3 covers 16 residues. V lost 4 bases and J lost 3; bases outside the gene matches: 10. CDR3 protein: CASSPTRTSGLYEQYF. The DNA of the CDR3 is TGTGCCAGCAGCCCAACAAGGACTAGCGGCCTCTACGAGCAGTACTTC.

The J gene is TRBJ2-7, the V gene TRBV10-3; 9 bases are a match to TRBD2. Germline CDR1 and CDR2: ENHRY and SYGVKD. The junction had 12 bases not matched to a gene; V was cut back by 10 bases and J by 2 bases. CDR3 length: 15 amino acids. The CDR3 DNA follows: TGTGCCACCTCTGTGGCTAGCGGGACCCCCTACGAGCAGTACTTC. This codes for CATSVASGTPYEQYF.